This T cell receptor (beta chain) was identified in a study of cytomegalovirus exposure and HLA in healthy donors. The germline gives CDR1 MGHRA, CDR2 YSYEKL. This CDR3 contains 16 residues. This clone showed up just a few times. One end of the junction is discordant with germline, which a read error may explain. Vbeta (60) and Jbeta (13) primers were used in the PCR. The protocol was immunoSEQ multiplex PCR, while the TCRdb copy is restricted to in-frame clones and leaves out a portion. The sample yields about 67,000 clones, 55% to 80% seen once. Sequenced material: PBMCs. The V gene is TRBV4-1, the J gene TRBJ2-2; 8 nucleotides agree with TRBD2. This TCR was recovered from a woman aged 25 to 39 in good health and CMV-seronegative. The CDR3 region is CTSRHTTSDNTGELFF. CDR3 bases: TGCACCAGCAGGCATACGACTAGCGACAACACCGGGGAGCTGTTTTTT.